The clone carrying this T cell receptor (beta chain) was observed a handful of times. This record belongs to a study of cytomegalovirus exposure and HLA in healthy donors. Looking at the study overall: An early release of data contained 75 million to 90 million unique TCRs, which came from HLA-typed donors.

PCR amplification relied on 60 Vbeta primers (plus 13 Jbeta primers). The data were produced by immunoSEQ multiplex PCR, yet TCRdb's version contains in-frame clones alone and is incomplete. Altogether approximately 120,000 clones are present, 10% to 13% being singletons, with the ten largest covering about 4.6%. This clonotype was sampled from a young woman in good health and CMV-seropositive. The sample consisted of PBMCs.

For the CDR3, the DNA is TGTGCCAGCAGCTTAAATAGCGGGACTTCACACGAGCAGTACTTC. This translates into CASSLNSGTSHEQYF. The chain links TRBV7-3 to TRBJ2-7; TRBD2 agrees at 8 bases. V lost 1 base, J lost 5 bases, and 7 bases stayed unmatched. Germline V gene sequence: CDR1 SGHTA, CDR2 FQGTGA. The CDR3 runs to 15 residues.